These T cell receptor beta chains were read from a single sample in a study of patients and donors after allogeneic stem cell transplantation. TCRdb reprocessed the RT-PCR reads via MiXCR and lists one record per CDR3 protein. This sample carries about a million distinct CDR3 sequences, about a sixth of them seen once, and the ten largest clones take 5% to 6.5%. Sequences were obtained from blood, either unsorted or a sorted T cell fraction (not recorded which). These receptor sequences come from a human donor who was either an allogeneic HSCT recipient or a stem cell or donor lymphocyte infusion donor (not recorded which). It is not recorded whose cells these are; they may come from a transplant donor. Each CDR3 is given with its conserved first and last residue. A D gene is named only where the DNA matches it firmly. Only some rows state a clone size, as once, few, many or a class for expanded clones.

j_gene | v_gene | abundance | d_gene | CDR3aa | CDR3nt
TRBJ1-1 | TRBV2 | - | TRBD1 | CASSSARQGATEAFF | TGTGCCAGCAGTTCCGCTAGACAGGGGGCCACTGAAGCTTTCTTT
TRBJ1-1 | TRBV20-1 | - | - | CSAPTDSNTEAFF | TGCAGTGCCCCGACGGATTCTAACACTGAAGCTTTCTTT
TRBJ2-3 | TRBV4-1 | many | - | CASSQVSGKGTDTQYF | TGCGCCAGCAGCCAAGTTTCCGGGAAAGGCACAGATACGCAGTATTTT
TRBJ2-7 | TRBV7-2 | - | TRBD1 | CASSRTGGRGPSYEQYF | TGTGCCAGCAGCCGGACAGGGGGGCGGGGGCCCTCCTACGAGCAGTACTTC
TRBJ1-1 | TRBV30 | once | - | CAWSRGKWTELLTEAFF | TGTGCCTGGAGTCGAGGGAAGTGGACGGAGCTGCTGACTGAAGCTTTCTTT
TRBJ2-7 | TRBV21-1 | few | - | CASSKGGADGSYEQYF | TGTGCCAGCAGCAAAGGAGGCGCGGACGGCAGCTACGAGCAGTACTTC
TRBJ2-3 | TRBV29-1 | - | - | CSVCKVITDTQYF | TGCAGCGTTTGCAAAGTTATTACAGATACGCAGTATTTT
TRBJ2-1 | TRBV2 | - | - | CASSETGTLNEQFF | TGTGCCAGCAGTGAAACTGGGACTTTAAATGAGCAGTTCTTC
TRBJ2-2 | TRBV7-2 | - | TRBD2 | CASSISGVNTGELFF | TGTGCCAGCAGCATTAGCGGGGTGAACACCGGGGAGCTGTTTTTT
TRBJ1-2 | TRBV10-3 | - | TRBD1 | CAISGQGNYGYTF | TGTGCCATCAGTGGACAGGGTAACTATGGCTACACCTTC
TRBJ1-6 | TRBV12-3/TRBV12-4 | many | - | CASSGSSYNSPLHF | TGTGCCAGCAGTGGGAGCTCCTATAATTCACCCCTCCACTTT
TRBJ1-5 | TRBV6-1 | - | - | CASSEGSLARQPQHF | TGTGCCAGCAGTGAAGGTTCACTGGCTCGGCAGCCCCAGCATTTT
TRBJ1-2 | TRBV7-9 | few | - | CASSLRQVTNGYTF | TGTGCCAGCAGCTTAAGGCAGGTTACTAATGGCTACACCTTC
TRBJ1-1 | TRBV7-8 | - | - | CASSPRELPLEAFF | TGTGCCAGCAGCCCCCGGGAGCTCCCTCTAGAAGCTTTCTTT
TRBJ1-2 | TRBV4-2 | few | - | CASSLENRGLLLGYTF | TGTGCCAGCAGCCTCGAGAATAGGGGCCTACTCCTGGGCTACACCTTC
TRBJ2-6 | TRBV18 | - | - | CASSPPGSRSGANVLTF | TGTGCCAGCTCACCCCCAGGGTCCCGCTCTGGGGCCAACGTCCTGACTTTC
TRBJ2-1 | TRBV6-6 | few | - | CASRRIWAEQFF | TGTGCCAGCAGAAGAATCTGGGCTGAGCAGTTCTTC
TRBJ1-1 | TRBV7-8 | few | TRBD1 | CASSFLGQGSTEAFF | TGTGCCAGCAGCTTCCTGGGACAGGGAAGTACTGAAGCTTTCTTT
TRBJ2-3 | TRBV21-1 | - | - | CASRSGTSTDTQYF | TGTGCCTCGCGGTCGGGGACTAGCACAGATACGCAGTATTTT
TRBJ1-1 | TRBV19 | - | TRBD1 | CASSTLPGQGDTEAFF | TGTGCCAGTAGTACCTTACCGGGACAGGGTGACACTGAAGCTTTCTTT
TRBJ1-3 | TRBV12-3/TRBV12-4 | - | - | CASRPGASGNTIYF | TGTGCCAGCAGACCAGGGGCCTCTGGAAACACCATATATTTT
TRBJ2-5 | TRBV7-2 | - | TRBD1 | CASSEDRGHETQYF | TGTGCCAGCAGCGAGGACAGGGGGCACGAGACCCAGTACTTC
TRBJ2-5 | TRBV12-3/TRBV12-4 | - | TRBD1 | CASSFDRAMETQYF | TGTGCCAGCAGTTTCGACAGGGCGATGGAGACCCAGTACTTC
TRBJ2-1 | TRBV12-3/TRBV12-4 | many | TRBD2 | CASSPHNAGGSSSYNEQFF | TGTGCCAGCAGTCCACACAACGCGGGGGGATCGAGCTCCTACAATGAGCAGTTCTTC
TRBJ2-3 | TRBV30 | few | - | CAWSRGLGERFTQYF | TGTGCCTGGAGCCGAGGCCTAGGCGAGCGCTTTACGCAGTATTTT
TRBJ2-7 | TRBV3-1 | few | TRBD2 | CASSQVGLASEQYF | TGTGCCAGCAGCCAAGTGGGACTAGCATCCGAGCAGTACTTC
TRBJ2-3 | TRBV7-2 | - | TRBD1 | CASSAWTGGTDTQYF | TGTGCCAGCAGCGCCTGGACAGGGGGCACAGATACGCAGTATTTT